Listed below are T cell receptor beta chains from one sample, sequenced in a study of T cells in Graves' hyperthyroidism and ophthalmopathy. TCRdb re-derived calls from the multiplex PCR reads in MiXCR, one entry per CDR3 protein. The data show roughly 420,000 distinct CDR3 sequences, with around a sixth seen just once and about 7.7% held by the top ten. The sequenced material came from blood. The receptors shown here come from a woman aged 18-29 years with Graves' hyperthyroidism. Both conserved end residues are part of each CDR3. The D gene is left open where the match is weak. Clone size is not always given. Where it is, it says once, few, many or a class for expanded clones.

cdr3_aa: CSARGSSLNSYEQYF; cdr3_nt: TGCAGTGCTAGAGGTAGCAGTCTCAACTCCTACGAGCAGTACTTC; d_call: NA; clone_size: NA; j_call: TRBJ2-7; v_call: TRBV20-1
cdr3_aa: CASTRSPYEQYF; cdr3_nt: TGTGCCAGCACTAGGAGTCCCTACGAGCAGTACTTC; d_call: NA; clone_size: NA; j_call: TRBJ2-7; v_call: TRBV28
cdr3_aa: CSAIGSYNYGYTF; cdr3_nt: TGCAGTGCTATAGGCTCTTATAACTATGGCTACACCTTC; d_call: NA; clone_size: many; j_call: TRBJ1-2; v_call: TRBV20-1
cdr3_aa: CASSRGLGRVNYGYTF; cdr3_nt: TGTGCCAGCAGCCGGGGACTCGGCAGAGTTAACTATGGCTACACCTTC; d_call: NA; clone_size: many; j_call: TRBJ1-2; v_call: TRBV3-1
cdr3_aa: CASSEEPLAGRYEQYF; cdr3_nt: TGTGCCAGCAGTGAAGAGCCCCTAGCGGGGCGTTACGAGCAGTACTTC; d_call: TRBD2; clone_size: NA; j_call: TRBJ2-7; v_call: TRBV6-1
cdr3_aa: CSVGRMNTEAFF; cdr3_nt: TGCAGCGTTGGCAGGATGAACACTGAAGCTTTCTTT; d_call: NA; clone_size: many; j_call: TRBJ1-1; v_call: TRBV29-1
cdr3_aa: CASRQTSGGAHNEQFF; cdr3_nt: TGCGCCAGCAGACAGACTAGCGGGGGGGCCCACAATGAGCAGTTCTTC; d_call: TRBD2; clone_size: few; j_call: TRBJ2-1; v_call: TRBV4-1
cdr3_aa: CASSVWDSGSDTQYF; cdr3_nt: TGTGCCAGCAGCGTCTGGGACAGCGGATCAGATACCCAGTATTTT; d_call: TRBD1; clone_size: NA; j_call: TRBJ2-3; v_call: TRBV13
cdr3_aa: CASSLMGYQPQHF; cdr3_nt: TGTGCCAGCAGTTTAATGGGTTACCAGCCCCAGCATTTT; d_call: NA; clone_size: many; j_call: TRBJ1-5; v_call: TRBV27
cdr3_aa: CASSQSDRAYEQYF; cdr3_nt: TGTGCCAGCAGCCAATCGGACAGGGCCTACGAGCAGTACTTC; d_call: TRBD1; clone_size: many; j_call: TRBJ2-7; v_call: TRBV4-2
cdr3_aa: CASSRGTSGASTDTQYF; cdr3_nt: TGTGCCAGCAGCCGAGGGACTAGCGGGGCCAGCACAGATACGCAGTATTTT; d_call: TRBD2; clone_size: NA; j_call: TRBJ2-3; v_call: TRBV6-2/TRBV6-3
cdr3_aa: CASSTSGGQETQYF; cdr3_nt: TGTGCCAGCAGTACTAGCGGGGGCCAAGAGACCCAGTACTTC; d_call: TRBD2; clone_size: many; j_call: TRBJ2-5; v_call: TRBV28
cdr3_aa: CASLRGFYGYTF; cdr3_nt: TGTGCCAGCCTCCGGGGGTTCTATGGCTACACCTTC; d_call: NA; clone_size: many; j_call: TRBJ1-2; v_call: TRBV12-3/TRBV12-4
cdr3_aa: CASSQEAGSYNEQFF; cdr3_nt: TGTGCCAGCAGCCAAGAAGCGGGTTCCTACAATGAGCAGTTCTTC; d_call: NA; clone_size: many; j_call: TRBJ2-1; v_call: TRBV3-1
cdr3_aa: CASSLAGGQYNSPLHF; cdr3_nt: TGTGCCAGCAGCTTGGCCGGGGGACAGTATAATTCACCCCTCCACTTT; d_call: TRBD1; clone_size: few; j_call: TRBJ1-6; v_call: TRBV5-4
cdr3_aa: CSVEAGGLYNEQFF; cdr3_nt: TGCAGCGTCGAGGCCGGGGGGCTATACAATGAGCAGTTCTTC; d_call: NA; clone_size: many; j_call: TRBJ2-1; v_call: TRBV29-1
cdr3_aa: CASSVAGSGEQYF; cdr3_nt: TGTGCCAGCAGCGTAGCCGGATCCGGCGAGCAGTACTTC; d_call: NA; clone_size: few; j_call: TRBJ2-7; v_call: TRBV9
cdr3_aa: CASGSGGHYEQYF; cdr3_nt: TGCGCCAGCGGAAGCGGGGGCCACTACGAGCAGTACTTC; d_call: TRBD2; clone_size: few; j_call: TRBJ2-7; v_call: TRBV10-2